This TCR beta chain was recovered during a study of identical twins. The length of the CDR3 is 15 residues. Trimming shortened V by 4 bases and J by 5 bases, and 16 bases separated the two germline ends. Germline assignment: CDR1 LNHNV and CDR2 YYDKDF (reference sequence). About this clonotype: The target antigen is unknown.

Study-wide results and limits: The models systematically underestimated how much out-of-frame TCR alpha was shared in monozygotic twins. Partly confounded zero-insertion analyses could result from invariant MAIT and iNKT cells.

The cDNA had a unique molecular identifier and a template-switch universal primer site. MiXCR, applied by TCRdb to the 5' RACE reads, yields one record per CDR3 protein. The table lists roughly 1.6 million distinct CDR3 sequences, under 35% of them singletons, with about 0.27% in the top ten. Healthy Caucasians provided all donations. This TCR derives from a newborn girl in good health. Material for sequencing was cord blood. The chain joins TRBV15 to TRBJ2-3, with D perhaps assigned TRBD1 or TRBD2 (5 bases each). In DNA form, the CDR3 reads TGTGCCACCAGCAATCGGGACCCCGCGCGAGATACGCAGTATTTT. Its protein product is CATSNRDPARDTQYF.